These 19 T cell receptor beta chains came from one sample sequenced in a study of shared clonotypes between healthy human individuals. Libraries were prepared by immunoSEQ multiplex PCR; TCRdb keeps only in-frame clonotypes and omits some of them. In the table there are about 690,000 clones, around 90% of which are singletons. The sequenced sample consisted of memory CD8+ T cells from PBMCs. Subset meaning: CD45RO+ cells pooled with CCR7-negative TemRA cells. These receptors were taken from a man aged 18-30 years in good health. Some clones in this sample may be carry-over from other donors' samples.

The chain couples TRBV7-9 to TRBJ1-1; 7 bases align to TRBD1. The junction had 12 bases not matched to a gene; V was cut back by 5 bases and J by 0 bases. This CDR3 region has 17 residues. CDR1 and CDR2 (germline): SEHNR, FQNEAQ (reference sequence). The DNA of the CDR3 is TGTGCCAGCAGCCCAGGAAGGGGGCCGGGCATGAACACTGAAGCTTTCTTT. Its protein product is CASSPGRGPGMNTEAFF.

This rearrangement joins TRBV30 to TRBJ2-3, with TRBD2 matching 12 bases. CDR1 and CDR2 from the germline V gene are GTSNPN and SVGIG (reference sequence). V was pared by 2 bases and J by 4 bases, with 10 bases of the junction left unmatched. This CDR3 comprises 17 residues. CDR3 region: CAWSTGPTSGSADTQYF. For the CDR3, the DNA is TGTGCCTGGAGTACGGGCCCGACTAGCGGGAGCGCAGATACGCAGTATTTT.

The rearrangement links TRBV5-1 to TRBJ1-1; the D gene is possibly TRBD1 (5 bases). This CDR3 comprises 14 residues. CDR1 and CDR2 (germline): SGHRS, YFSETQ. Trimming removed 0 bases from V and 3 bases from J, with 9 bases in between. The CDR3: CASSLGGAYTEAFF. The CDR3 nucleotides read TGCGCCAGCAGCTTGGGAGGGGCTTACACTGAAGCTTTCTTT.

The genes are TRBV5-1 and TRBJ1-2, with TRBD1 as a possible D gene (5 bases). Trimming stripped 4 bases from V and 0 bases from J, with 19 bases between. The CDR3 is made up of 17 amino acids. The germline V gene encodes CDR1 SGHRS and CDR2 YFSETQ. As DNA, the CDR3 is TGCGCCAGCAGCCTACACACCGGGACGGTAGCTAACTATGGCTACACCTTC. Translated: CASSLHTGTVANYGYTF.

This sequence joins TRBV7-2 and TRBJ1-2, with TRBD1 identical over 8 bases. The CDR3 loop spans 15 amino acids. V shed 5 bases, J shed 4 bases, and the junction held 9 bases outside the gene matches. In germline, CDR1 is SGHTA, CDR2 FQGNSA. The chain's CDR3 is CASSGYRDRTYGYTF. CDR3 DNA: TGTGCCAGCAGCGGATACCGGGACAGGACCTATGGCTACACCTTC.

The V call is TRBV5-6, the J call TRBJ2-5, with D tentatively TRBD1 (5 bases). The germline V and J ends were trimmed by 0 bases and 1 base, with 13 bases remaining between them. The CDR3 contains 16 residues. In germline, CDR1 is SGHDT, CDR2 YYEEEE. CDR3 loop: CASSLGTTDGQETQYF. CDR3 nucleotide sequence: TGTGCCAGCAGCTTGGGGACAACTGATGGCCAAGAGACCCAGTACTTC.

The rearrangement uses TRBV7-7 and TRBJ2-3; 9 bases map to TRBD1. Germline lookup yields CDR1 SSHAT and CDR2 FNYEAQ (reference sequence). With 5 bases clipped from V and 4 bases from J, the junction kept 4 bases outside the gene matches. This CDR3 has 14 amino acids. CDR3 nucleotides: TGTGCCAGCAGCCCCACAGGGGGCGCAGATACGCAGTATTTT. Translated, it gives CASSPTGGADTQYF.

V is TRBV4-3 and J is TRBJ2-3, with D unclear. The CDR3 spans 15 residues. Trimming shortened V by 0 bases and J by 2 bases, and 9 bases separated the two germline ends. Germline CDR1 and CDR2: LGHNA and YSLEER. CDR3 region: CASSQEIGVTDTQYF. CDR3 DNA: TGCGCCAGCAGCCAAGAGATCGGCGTCACAGATACGCAGTATTTT.

The rearrangement links TRBV28 to TRBJ2-5; D remains unclear. Trimming cost V 5 bases and J 4 bases, with 17 bases left between them. CDR1 MDHEN and CDR2 SYDVKM come from the germline V gene. The CDR3 is made up of 15 amino acids. In DNA form, the CDR3 reads TGTGCCAGCAGTACCAACTCCAACTGGCCAGAGACCCAGTACTTC. This encodes CASSTNSNWPETQYF. Complete variable domain (other parts from reference TRBV28 and TRBJ2-5): DVKVTQSSRYLVKRTGEKVFLECVQDMDHENMFWYRQDPGLGLRLIYFSYDVKMKEKGDIPEGYSVSREKKERFSLILESASTNQTSMYLCASSTNSNWPETQYFGPGTRLLVL.

Comment on this clone: The same CDR3 can be traced to other DNA sequences in this sample. The rearrangement joins TRBV27 to TRBJ1-3; a weak D match, TRBD1 (5 bases). Germline CDR1 is MNHEY and CDR2 is SMNVEV (reference sequence). The CDR3 covers 14 residues. V was cut by 1 base and J by 4 bases, with 8 bases left in between. CDR3 protein: CASSLLGAGNTIYF. The CDR3 DNA reads TGTGCCAGCAGTTTATTAGGGGCCGGAAACACCATATATTTT.

The chain is built from TRBV5-1 and TRBJ2-7; either TRBD1 or TRBD2 may supply D (6 bases each). Between the trimmed V and J ends, which lost 4 bases and 2 bases, there was a span of 19 bases. The CDR3 totals 16 residues. Germline CDR1 is SGHRS and CDR2 is YFSETQ. This CDR3 is CASSPRGPLGPYEQYF. CDR3 bases: TGCGCCAGCAGCCCACGGGGGCCCCTCGGGCCCTACGAGCAGTACTTC.

The rearrangement links TRBV19 to TRBJ1-5; 7 bases are a match to TRBD1. The CDR3 sequence is 16 residues long. After removal of 6 bases from V and 3 bases from J, the junction contained 11 bases not matched to a gene. CDR1 is LNHDA, CDR2 SQIVND, per germline (reference sequence). The CDR3: CASRGIRQGLNQPQHF. DNA for the CDR3: TGTGCCAGTAGGGGGATAAGACAGGGTCTCAATCAGCCCCAGCATTTT.

This chain links TRBV2 with TRBJ2-7, with D perhaps TRBD2 (6 bases). The CDR3 sequence is 15 residues long. V was shortened by 0 bases and J by 3 bases, with 12 bases between the two germline ends. The germline CDR1 and CDR2 sequences are SNHLY and FYNNEI. The chain's CDR3 is CASSEAVAAVYEQYF. As DNA, the CDR3 is TGTGCCAGCAGTGAAGCGGTAGCGGCAGTCTACGAGCAGTACTTC.

The CDR3 DNA reads as TGTGCCACCGGAGAAGGGACTAGCGCAAGCACAGATACGCAGTATTTT. Protein sequence: CATGEGTSASTDTQYF. V and J are TRBV27 and TRBJ2-3, with 10 positions matching TRBD2. This CDR3 spans 16 amino acids. Looked up from germline, CDR1 is MNHEY and CDR2 is SMNVEV (reference sequence). The ends lost 10 bases at V and 0 bases at J; junction bases unmatched: 10.

This chain connects TRBV27 to TRBJ2-7, with TRBD1 matching over 7 bases. This CDR3 has 14 residues. Germline CDR1 reads MNHEY; CDR2 reads SMNVEV (reference sequence). Germline trimming cut 0 bases from V and 3 bases from J; bases unmatched to any gene: 2. The CDR3 DNA follows: TGTGCCAGCAGTTTATCGACAGGGTTCTACGAGCAGTACTTC. The encoded protein is CASSLSTGFYEQYF.

This rearrangement joins TRBV27 to TRBJ1-3; D might be TRBD1 (5 bases). Germline CDR1 and CDR2: MNHEY and SMNVEV (reference sequence). This CDR3 has 16 residues. V was cut by 1 base and J by 2 bases, with 12 bases left in between. The CDR3 DNA is TGTGCCAGCAGTTTATTCCAGGGAGCCCCTGGAAACACCATATATTTT. This codes for CASSLFQGAPGNTIYF.

This chain links TRBV7-9 with TRBJ2-7; 9 bases match TRBD1. Germline loops: CDR1 SEHNR, CDR2 FQNEAQ (reference sequence). Losses at the gene ends were 4 bases for V and 11 bases for J; bases not matched to a gene: 15. The CDR3 runs 15 residues. The DNA of the CDR3 is TGTGCCAGCAGCTCAAACCTCAGCTGGACAGGGGAGAAGTACTTC. Translation gives CASSSNLSWTGEKYF.

This clone was observed a single time. A much more abundant neighbour one base away suggests this may be a read error. This same CDR3 is encoded by further DNA sequences in the sample. The V call is TRBV7-9, the J call TRBJ2-1; the D is unclear. The CDR3 spans 11 residues. V lost 2 bases, J lost 9 bases, and 5 bases lay in between. Germline CDR1 SEHNR, CDR2 FQNEAQ (reference sequence). The CDR3 nucleotides are TGTGCCAGCAGCTTACCGGGTGAGCAGTTCTTC. It codes for CASSLPGEQFF.

This clone came up once. The chain joins TRBV9 to TRBJ1-2, with 8 bases lining up with TRBD1. CDR3 length equals 16 residues. Germline lookup yields CDR1 SGDLS and CDR2 YYNGEE. The V gene end was trimmed by 3 bases and the J gene end by 4 bases; junction bases not matched to a gene: 11. The CDR3, as DNA: TGTGCCAGCAGCGCGACCCGGACAGGGAAACCCTATGGCTACACCTTC. Protein product: CASSATRTGKPYGYTF.